A single T cell receptor (beta chain) is shown here with its context. The sample originates from a study of OX40 agonist ivuxolimab in advanced cancers. Clones were sequenced by immunoSEQ multiplex PCR, and TCRdb holds only the in-frame ones, with some missing. The sample holds about 53,000 clones, 75% to 90% seen once. CDR3 length: 16 residues. The V and J ends lost 0 bases and 3 bases, in that order; junction bases with no gene match: 9. Germline CDR1 reads SQVTM; CDR2 reads ANQGSEA. Autoimmune disease history or systemic immunosuppression led to patient exclusion. Sequenced here: CD4+ or CD8+ T cells sorted from blood, sampled in a trial of the OX40 agonist ivuxolimab. This TCR derives from an adult with an advanced solid tumor such as melanoma, head and neck, liver or kidney cancer. The chain is built from TRBV29-1 and TRBJ1-2; 8 bases are shared with TRBD1. The CDR3 region has the DNA TGCAGCGTTGAAGATTTCAGGTTGGGACAGGACTATGGCTACACCTTC. This sequence encodes CSVEDFRLGQDYGYTF.